These 31 T cell receptor beta chains originate from one sample sequenced in a study of T cell therapy after organ transplantation. Produced via immunoSEQ multiplex PCR; TCRdb's table is partial and in-frame only. The data hold approximately 20,000 clones, with about four fifths observed a single time. The time point is: 4-8 weeks after completion of therapy. These receptors' antigens are unknown. Sequencing was performed on CD8+ T cells from blood, taken after autologous CMV-specific T cell therapy. The receptors here all came from a human patient who had received a solid organ transplant and had CMV disease. The graft donor may have given rise to some T cells.

The V gene is TRBV10-3, the J gene TRBJ1-1; D gene ambiguous. Germline V gene lookup returns CDR1 ENHRY and CDR2 SYGVKD. V shed 0 bases and J shed 4 bases, with 18 bases lying between them. There are 17 residues in the CDR3. CDR3 loop: CAISESTTYRSGTEAFF. CDR3 nucleotides: TGTGCCATCAGTGAGTCGACCACTTACCGGTCGGGCACTGAAGCTTTCTTT.

The chain uses TRBV7-6 and TRBJ2-2, with D perhaps matching TRBD1 (6 bases). CDR3 length: 12 residues. Germline V gene data show CDR1 as SGHVS and CDR2 as FNYEAQ. V was pared by 8 bases and J by 2 bases, with 6 bases between. CDR3 region: CASGGNTGELFF. DNA for the CDR3: TGTGCCAGCGGGGGCAACACCGGGGAGCTGTTTTTT.

The chain couples TRBV5-4 to TRBJ1-4; TRBD1 matches at 8 bases. Germline V CDR1 and CDR2: SGHNT, YYREEE (reference sequence). The CDR3 extends over 14 amino acids. Germline trimming cut 4 bases from V and 6 bases from J; bases unmatched to any gene: 5. The CDR3 region has the DNA TGTGCCAGCAGCGTCAGGGGGCTTGATGAAAAACTGTTTTTT. It is translated as CASSVRGLDEKLFF. The variable domain in full, with the rest retrieved from reference TRBV5-4 and TRBJ1-4, is ETGVTQSPTHLIKTRGQQVTLRCSSQSGHNTVSWYQQALGQGPQFIFQYYREEENGRGNFPPRFSGLQFPNYSSELNVNALELDDSALYLCASSVRGLDEKLFFGSGTQLSVL.

The J gene is TRBJ2-3, the V gene TRBV11-2; unclear D gene. CDR1 SGHAT and CDR2 FQNNGV come from the germline V gene. V lost 2 bases, J lost 0 bases, and 15 bases lay in between. The CDR3 runs to 17 residues. CDR3 nucleotides: TGTGCCAGCAGCTTATACCCAATACGGTCCAGCACAGATACGCAGTATTTT. Translated, it gives CASSLYPIRSSTDTQYF.

The chain uses TRBV27 and TRBJ1-5; 10 bases are shared with TRBD1. The germline V gene encodes CDR1 MNHEY and CDR2 SMNVEV (reference sequence). The CDR3 loop spans 16 amino acids. J was trimmed by 1 base and V by 6 bases; bases with no gene match: 6. The CDR3 nucleotides read TGTGCCAGCAGGGACAGGGGGTCTTTCAGCAATCAGCCCCAGCATTTT. It translates to CASRDRGSFSNQPQHF.

V usage is TRBV25-1 and J usage is TRBJ2-3, with D possibly matching TRBD1 (6 bases). The CDR3 contains 14 residues. The germline V and J ends were trimmed by 5 bases and 4 bases, with 13 bases remaining between them. Germline V CDR1 and CDR2: MGHDK, SYGVNS. The CDR3 coding sequence is TGTGCCAGCAGTATCCAGGGGCGCGCAGATACGCAGTATTTT. Translating it yields CASSIQGRADTQYF.

V usage is TRBV6-4 and J usage is TRBJ2-2, with D hard to call. The CDR3 runs to 13 residues. Looked up from germline, CDR1 is MRHNA and CDR2 is SNTAGT. The V end was cut by 0 bases, the J end by 5 bases, with 4 bases between. In DNA form, the CDR3 reads TGTGCCAGCAGTGACTCTGGAACCGGGGAGCTGTTTTTT. Translation: CASSDSGTGELFF.

This clone has only a few counts. The rearrangement uses TRBV27 and TRBJ1-4; D is undetermined. Germline lookup yields CDR1 MNHEY and CDR2 SMNVEV (reference sequence). The CDR3 has 15 amino acids. With 8 bases removed from V and 4 bases from J, the gap between germline ends came to 17 bases. CDR3 nucleotides: TGTGCCAGCTCCCCGTCCCCGGACGGTAATGAAAAACTGTTTTTT. It encodes CASSPSPDGNEKLFF. Combining the CDR3 with reference TRBV27 and TRBJ1-4 gives the whole variable domain EAQVTQNPRYLITVTGKKLTVTCSQNMNHEYMSWYRQDPGLGLRQIYYSMNVEVTDKGDVPEGYKVSRKEKRNFPLILESPSPNQTSLYFCASSPSPDGNEKLFFGSGTQLSVL.

This chain links TRBV6-6 with TRBJ1-1; D unresolved. Germline V gene sequence: CDR1 MNHNY, CDR2 SVGAGI (reference sequence). V lost 2 bases, J lost 8 bases, and 6 bases lay in between. The CDR3 contains 11 residues. Here the CDR3 reads CASSYRGEAFF. Written as DNA, the CDR3 is TGTGCCAGCAGTTACCGAGGGGAAGCTTTCTTT.

The V and J genes are TRBV10-3 and TRBJ2-3; 10 bases fit TRBD2. CDR1 is ENHRY and CDR2 is SYGVKD in the germline V gene. The CDR3 length is 15 residues. Losses at the gene ends were 6 bases for V and 1 base for J; bases not matched to a gene: 4. This chain's CDR3 is CAIREGTSGTDTQYF. For the CDR3, the DNA is TGTGCCATCAGGGAAGGGACTAGCGGCACAGATACGCAGTATTTT.

The J gene is TRBJ2-5, the V gene TRBV6-5; D perhaps matches TRBD2 (6 bases). Trimming stripped 5 bases from V and 4 bases from J, with 17 bases between. The CDR3 has 15 amino acids. Per germline, CDR1 MNHEY and CDR2 SVGAGI. The CDR3 coding sequence is TGTGCCAGCAGTAATTCTGGGGGGAGCGGAGAGACCCAGTACTTC. This codes for CASSNSGGSGETQYF.

The table lists this clone with a count of one. This chain joins TRBV18 and TRBJ1-2; D possibly corresponds to TRBD1 (6 bases). Germline CDR1 is KGHSH and CDR2 is LQKENI. The CDR3 has 14 amino acids. V shed 6 bases and J shed 7 bases, with 18 bases lying between them. CDR3 region: CASSPQGSRAGYTF. CDR3 bases: TGTGCCAGCTCGCCCCAGGGGTCCCGGGCTGGCTACACCTTC.

The V gene is TRBV6-5, the J gene TRBJ2-7; the match to TRBD1 covers 12 bases. V lost 4 bases and J lost 8; bases outside the gene matches: 9. The CDR3 is 15 residues long. Germline CDR1 MNHEY, CDR2 SVGAGI. CDR3 protein: CASSSPGQGAEKQYF. DNA of the CDR3: TGTGCCAGCAGTTCGCCGGGACAGGGGGCAGAGAAGCAGTACTTC.

The V and J genes are TRBV11-3 and TRBJ2-7; D is possibly TRBD1 (5 bases). V gave up 0 bases and J gave up 2 bases, with 14 bases separating them. Germline values: CDR1 SGHNT, CDR2 YENEEA. The CDR3 covers 16 residues. The CDR3 nucleotides read TGTGCCAGCAGCTTAGAAGTGAGCAGGGCCCCCTACGAGCAGTACTTC. As protein: CASSLEVSRAPYEQYF. Full variable domain (remainder filled in from reference TRBV11-3 and TRBJ2-7): EAGVVQSPRYKIIEKKQPVAFWCNPISGHNTLYWYLQNLGQGPELLIRYENEEAVDDSQLPKDRFSAERLKGVDSTLKIQPAELGDSAVYLCASSLEVSRAPYEQYFGPGTRLTVT.

The chain recombines TRBV6-4 with TRBJ1-4; no clear D gene. The V and J ends lost 3 bases and 5 bases respectively, with 16 bases between them. There are 16 residues in the CDR3. Germline values: CDR1 MRHNA, CDR2 SNTAGT. The CDR3 spells CASSDGKGSANEKLFF. The CDR3, as DNA: TGTGCCAGCAGTGATGGGAAGGGCAGCGCGAATGAAAAACTGTTTTTT.

The gene calls are TRBV5-5 and TRBJ2-2, with D perhaps TRBD1 or TRBD2 (5 bases each). The CDR3 runs to 16 residues. The V end was cut by 4 bases, the J end by 5 bases, with 18 bases between. CDR1 SGHKS and CDR2 YYEKEE come from the germline V gene (reference sequence). The CDR3 sequence is CASSPSMRGPTGELFF. The CDR3, as DNA: TGTGCCAGCAGCCCTTCCATGAGGGGACCAACCGGGGAGCTGTTTTTT. The whole variable domain, filled in from reference TRBV5-5 and TRBJ2-2, reads DAGVTQSPTHLIKTRGQQVTLRCSPISGHKSVSWYQQVLGQGPQFIFQYYEKEERGRGNFPDRFSARQFPNYSSELNVNALLLGDSALYLCASSPSMRGPTGELFFGEGSRLTVL.

This clone was seen only once. V gene TRBV27 combines with J gene TRBJ2-1; 9 bases agree with TRBD2. From germline, CDR1 is MNHEY and CDR2 SMNVEV (reference sequence). The CDR3 runs to 16 residues. The V and J ends lost 0 bases and 3 bases, in that order; junction bases with no gene match: 3. The CDR3 is CASSLSRGGFYNEQFF. Written as DNA, the CDR3 is TGTGCCAGCAGTTTATCGCGGGGGGGTTTCTACAATGAGCAGTTCTTC.

The chain combines TRBV6-5 with TRBJ2-5; 11 bases agree with TRBD2. The V segment lost 6 bases and the J segment 1 base; nucleotides outside the gene matches: 4. Germline loops: CDR1 MNHEY, CDR2 SVGAGI. The CDR3 is made up of 15 amino acids. The DNA of the CDR3 is TGTGCCAGCAGGCATAGCGGGGGGGCCCAAGAGACCCAGTACTTC. Protein sequence: CASRHSGGAQETQYF.

About this clone: At the DNA level, this CDR3 is encoded by other sequences in the same sample as well. This sequence joins TRBV7-9 and TRBJ2-7, with a weak D call TRBD2 (6 bases). V dropped 3 bases and J dropped 3 bases, with 9 bases sitting between them. CDR3 length equals 13 residues. Germline CDR1 is SEHNR and CDR2 is FQNEAQ (reference sequence). The CDR3 here is CASSFGTDYEQYF. The CDR3 bases are TGTGCCAGCAGCTTCGGGACTGACTACGAGCAGTACTTC.

V usage is TRBV11-2 and J usage is TRBJ2-1; 13 bases match TRBD2. In germline, CDR1 is SGHAT, CDR2 FQNNGV. The V gene end was trimmed by 4 bases and the J gene end by 2 bases; junction bases not matched to a gene: 5. This CDR3 is 17 amino acids long. This CDR3 is CASSSSTSGRTYNEQFF. As DNA, the CDR3 is TGTGCCAGCAGCTCCTCGACTAGCGGGAGGACCTACAATGAGCAGTTCTTC.

The CDR3 here is CASSHGLAGGPKVDEQFF. The CDR3 DNA reads TGTGCCAGCAGTCACGGACTAGCGGGAGGGCCTAAGGTCGATGAGCAGTTCTTC. This chain connects TRBV27 to TRBJ2-1; 15 positions match TRBD2. Unmatched junction bases numbered 13, after V lost 5 bases and J lost 8 bases. The germline gives CDR1 MNHEY, CDR2 SMNVEV (reference sequence). The CDR3 is 18 amino acids.

This chain joins TRBV11-2 and TRBJ2-1; D is possibly TRBD1 (6 bases). This CDR3 has 19 amino acids. The V gene lost 0 bases and the J gene lost 5 bases, with 23 bases spanning the gap. CDR1 is SGHAT and CDR2 is FQNNGV in the germline V gene. In DNA, the CDR3 is TGTGCCAGCAGCTTAGACGGCCCGTGGTTTGCGACAGGAGACAATGAGCAGTTCTTC. Amino acid sequence: CASSLDGPWFATGDNEQFF.

The chain is built from TRBV6-5 and TRBJ2-5; D gene unclear. The V end was cut by 0 bases, the J end by 1 base, with 6 bases between. CDR3 size: 14 residues. Germline V gives CDR1 MNHEY, CDR2 SVGAGI. DNA of the CDR3: TGTGCCAGCAGTTACTCAGACACCCAAGAGACCCAGTACTTC. This gives the protein CASSYSDTQETQYF.

This clone showed up just once. The V gene is TRBV4-1, the J gene TRBJ2-3, with 11 bases matching TRBD1. The trim removed 3 bases at V and 2 bases at J, leaving 10 bases unmatched. The CDR3 contains 18 residues. From germline, CDR1 is MGHRA and CDR2 YSYEKL. This chain's CDR3 is CASSHQGDRGFVTDTQYF. In DNA form, the CDR3 reads TGCGCCAGCAGCCACCAAGGGGACAGGGGGTTTGTCACAGATACGCAGTATTTT.

This clone has only a few counts. The rearrangement links TRBV19 to TRBJ2-1; D unclear. Germline CDR1 and CDR2: LNHDA and SQIVND (reference sequence). CDR3 length: 14 amino acids. V was shortened by 3 bases and J by 3 bases, with 9 bases between the two germline ends. CDR3 sequence: CASSISPGYNEQFF. In nucleotides, the CDR3 is TGTGCCAGTAGTATCTCACCAGGCTACAATGAGCAGTTCTTC.

This clone has just a few counts. The V and J genes are TRBV4-3 and TRBJ2-4; 10 bases map to TRBD2. The CDR3 has 17 residues. V was clipped by 1 base and J by 0 bases; unmatched bases: 3. CDR1 is LGHNA, CDR2 YSLEER, per germline. The CDR3 region is CASSQGTSGLAKNIQYF. Written as DNA, the CDR3 is TGCGCCAGCAGCCAAGGGACTAGCGGACTAGCCAAAAACATTCAGTACTTC.

V and J are TRBV5-4 and TRBJ2-1; D gene unclear. CDR1 is SGHNT and CDR2 is YYREEE in the germline V gene (reference sequence). V was trimmed by 4 bases and J by 6 bases, leaving 17 bases between them. The CDR3 runs to 15 residues. The DNA of the CDR3 is TGTGCCAGCAGCCTGCTTGTACCCTCCGCCAATGAGCAGTTCTTC. Translating it yields CASSLLVPSANEQFF.

The V call is TRBV6-6, the J call TRBJ2-7, with a weak D call TRBD1 (6 bases). There are 13 residues in the CDR3. V lost 6 bases and J 7 bases, leaving 16 bases between the germline ends. Germline V lookup: CDR1 MNHNY, CDR2 SVGAGI (reference sequence). The DNA for the CDR3 is TGTGCCAGCAGCTATACAGGGTGGGGGGAGCAGTACTTC. This encodes CASSYTGWGEQYF.

This clone was picked up one time. The chain combines TRBV5-4 with TRBJ2-2; D is uncertain. The CDR3 totals 13 residues. V gave up 4 bases and J gave up 2 bases, with 6 bases separating them. CDR1 and CDR2 from the germline V gene are SGHNT and YYREEE (reference sequence). The DNA of the CDR3 is TGTGCCAGCAGCGAGAGAAACACCGGGGAGCTGTTTTTT. Translating it yields CASSERNTGELFF.

V is TRBV7-8 and J is TRBJ2-1, with 9 bases aligning to TRBD2. Germline CDR1 is SGHVS and CDR2 is FQNEAQ. The CDR3 extends over 16 amino acids. V gave up 4 bases and J gave up 8 bases; unmatched junction bases: 12. The DNA of the CDR3 is TGTGCCAGCAGCTCCGCCGCGAGGGCGGGGGGGCATGAGCAGTTCTTC. This sequence encodes CASSSAARAGGHEQFF.

The chain combines TRBV19 with TRBJ2-7; 8 bases align to TRBD2. V trimming: 4 bases; J trimming: 1 base; junction bases outside the gene matches: 6. Looked up from germline, CDR1 is LNHDA and CDR2 is SQIVND (reference sequence). The length of the CDR3 is 15 residues. The CDR3 here is CASSTILAESYEQYF. The CDR3 coding sequence is TGTGCCAGTAGTACTATACTAGCGGAATCCTACGAGCAGTACTTC.